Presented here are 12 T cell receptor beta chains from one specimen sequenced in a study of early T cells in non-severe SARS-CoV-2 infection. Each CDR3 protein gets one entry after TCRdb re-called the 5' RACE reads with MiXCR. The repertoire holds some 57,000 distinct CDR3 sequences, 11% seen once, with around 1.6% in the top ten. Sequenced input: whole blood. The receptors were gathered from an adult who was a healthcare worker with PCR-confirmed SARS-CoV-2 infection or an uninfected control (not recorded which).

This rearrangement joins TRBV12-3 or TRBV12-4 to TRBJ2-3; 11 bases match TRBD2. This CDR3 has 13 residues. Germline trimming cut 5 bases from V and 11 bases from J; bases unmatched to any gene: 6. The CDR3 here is CASSSLAGGLQYF. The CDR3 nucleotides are TGTGCCAGCAGTAGCCTAGCGGGGGGCTTGCAGTATTTT.

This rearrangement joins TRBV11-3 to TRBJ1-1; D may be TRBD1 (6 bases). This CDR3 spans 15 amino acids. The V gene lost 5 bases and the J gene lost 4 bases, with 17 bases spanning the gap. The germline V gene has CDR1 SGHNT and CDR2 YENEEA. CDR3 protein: CASSPSNTGSTEAFF. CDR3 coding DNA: TGTGCCAGCAGCCCCTCCAACACAGGGAGCACTGAAGCTTTCTTT.

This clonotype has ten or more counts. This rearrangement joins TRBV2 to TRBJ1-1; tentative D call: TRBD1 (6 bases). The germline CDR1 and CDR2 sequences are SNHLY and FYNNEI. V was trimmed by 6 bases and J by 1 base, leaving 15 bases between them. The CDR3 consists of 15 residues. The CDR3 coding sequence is TGTGCCAGCAGAGCAGCAGGGGCGGGGAACACTGAAGCTTTCTTT. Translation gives CASRAAGAGNTEAFF.

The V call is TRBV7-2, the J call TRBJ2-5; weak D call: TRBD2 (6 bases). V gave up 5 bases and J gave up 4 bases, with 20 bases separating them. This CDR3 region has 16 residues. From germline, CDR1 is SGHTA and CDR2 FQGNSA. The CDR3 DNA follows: TGTGCCAGCAGCCTAGATGGCGGAGGGGCGGTAGAGACCCAGTACTTC. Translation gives CASSLDGGGAVETQYF. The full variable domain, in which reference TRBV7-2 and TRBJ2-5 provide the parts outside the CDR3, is GAGVSQSPSNKVTEKGKDVELRCDPISGHTALYWYRQSLGQGLEFLIYFQGNSAPDKSGLPSDRFSAERTGGSVSTLTIQRTQQEDSAVYLCASSLDGGGAVETQYFGPGTRLLVL.

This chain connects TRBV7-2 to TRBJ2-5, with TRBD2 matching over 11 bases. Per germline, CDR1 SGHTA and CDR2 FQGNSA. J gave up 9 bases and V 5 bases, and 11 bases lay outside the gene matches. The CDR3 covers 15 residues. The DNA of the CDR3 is TGTGCCAGCAGCACGGGGACTAGCGGTCCGGGGGCCCAGTACTTC. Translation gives CASSTGTSGPGAQYF.

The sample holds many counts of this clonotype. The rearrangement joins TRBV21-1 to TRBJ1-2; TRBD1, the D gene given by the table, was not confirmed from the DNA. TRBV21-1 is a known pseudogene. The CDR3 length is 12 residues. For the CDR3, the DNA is TGTGCCAACAAACCAGGGATATATGGCTACACCTTC. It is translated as CANKPGIYGYTF.

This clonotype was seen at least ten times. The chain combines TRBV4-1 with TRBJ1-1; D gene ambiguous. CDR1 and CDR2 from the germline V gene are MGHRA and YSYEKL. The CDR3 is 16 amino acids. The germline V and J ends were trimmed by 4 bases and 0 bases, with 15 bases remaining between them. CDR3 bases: TGCGCCAGCAGCCCACGAGTTTCGAGCCTGAACACTGAAGCTTTCTTT. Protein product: CASSPRVSSLNTEAFF.

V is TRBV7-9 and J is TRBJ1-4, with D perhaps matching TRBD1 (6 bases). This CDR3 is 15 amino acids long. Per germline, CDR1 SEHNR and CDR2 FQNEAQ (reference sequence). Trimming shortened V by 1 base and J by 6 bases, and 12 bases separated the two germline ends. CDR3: CASSLVPRGDEKLFF. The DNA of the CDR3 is TGTGCCAGCAGCTTAGTTCCCAGGGGAGATGAAAAACTGTTTTTT.

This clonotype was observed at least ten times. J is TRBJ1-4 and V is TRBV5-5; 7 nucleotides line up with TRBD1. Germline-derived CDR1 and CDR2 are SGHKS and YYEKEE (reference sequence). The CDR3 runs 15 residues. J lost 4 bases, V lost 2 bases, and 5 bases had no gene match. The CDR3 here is CASSLGTALNEKLFF. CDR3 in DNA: TGTGCCAGCAGCTTAGGGACAGCACTTAATGAAAAACTGTTTTTT.

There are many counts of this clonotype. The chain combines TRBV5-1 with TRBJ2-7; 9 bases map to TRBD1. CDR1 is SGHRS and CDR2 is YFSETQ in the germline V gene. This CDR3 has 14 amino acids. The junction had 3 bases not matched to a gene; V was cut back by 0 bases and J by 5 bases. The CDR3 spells CASSLDGTGNEQYF. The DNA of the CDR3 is TGCGCCAGCAGCTTGGATGGGACAGGGAACGAGCAGTACTTC.

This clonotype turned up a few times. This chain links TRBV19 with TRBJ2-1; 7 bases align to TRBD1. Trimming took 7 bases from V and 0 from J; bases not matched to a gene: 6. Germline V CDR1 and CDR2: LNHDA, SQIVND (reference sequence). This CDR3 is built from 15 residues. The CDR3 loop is CASTPTGVSYNEQFF. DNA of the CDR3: TGTGCCAGTACTCCTACAGGGGTCTCCTACAATGAGCAGTTCTTC.

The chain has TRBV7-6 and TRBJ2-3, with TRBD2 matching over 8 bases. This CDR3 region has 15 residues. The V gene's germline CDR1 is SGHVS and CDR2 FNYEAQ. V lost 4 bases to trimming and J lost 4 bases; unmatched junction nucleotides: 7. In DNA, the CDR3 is TGTGCCAGCAGCTCGTACGGGGGGGCCCCAGATACGCAGTATTTT. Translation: CASSSYGGAPDTQYF.